This T cell receptor beta chain is from a study of T cell responses to AZD1222 COVID-19 vaccine. Trimming took 5 bases from V and 6 from J, leaving 14 bases between them. Germline V lookup: CDR1 LNHNV, CDR2 YYDKDF (reference sequence). The length of the CDR3 is 14 residues. General study results and limits: Females outnumbered males among donors, who were mostly white British; clonal diversity was possibly underestimated. Increases in Spike-specific TCR breadth and depth were seen after two AZD1222 doses.

A word on this clone: Its target is not known.

The repertoire was sequenced with immunoSEQ multiplex PCR; TCRdb's copy has only in-frame clones and lacks some. The repertoire consists of roughly 180,000 clones, with 94% occurring once and the leading ten covering about 0.6%. The source is an adult in good health. The specimen comprised peripheral blood, sampled on day 0 of AZD1222 vaccination. The J gene is TRBJ2-1, the V gene TRBV15, with D possibly TRBD2 on 6 matching bases. The CDR3 sequence is CATSDGGPSNEQFF. The CDR3, as DNA: TGTGCCACCAGCGATGGAGGGCCTTCCAATGAGCAGTTCTTC.